This T cell receptor (beta chain) was sequenced during a study of CD8 T cells in Susac syndrome. Study conclusions and caveats: A relatively small number of individuals underwent TCR sequencing and HLA analysis.

Random hexamers primed reverse transcription of about 0.45 to 1 ug RNA. TCRdb independently ran MiXCR on the immunoSEQ multiplex PCR reads; one entry per CDR3 protein. The sample holds approximately 190,000 distinct CDR3 sequences, approximately 95% seen once. Comment on this clonotype: Its antigen is not known.

The CDR3 loop spans 17 amino acids. V lost 5 bases, J lost 0 bases, and 21 bases lay in between. In germline, CDR1 is SQVTM, CDR2 ANQGSEA. The sequenced sample was CD8+ T cells from PBMCs. This sequence was found in a human donor with Susac syndrome. The gene calls are TRBV29-1 and TRBJ2-3, with no clear D. This chain's CDR3 is CSVSTVGANPSTDTQYF. The CDR3 coding sequence is TGCAGCGTTTCCACCGTGGGCGCCAATCCTAGCACAGATACGCAGTATTTT.